These 11 T cell receptor beta chains were all obtained from the same sample, sequenced in a study of blood T cell repertoires in COVID-19. The method was immunoSEQ multiplex PCR; TCRdb's version includes in-frame clones alone and lacks a portion of them. The sample records about 280,000 clones, roughly 87% being singletons. Sequencing was carried out using peripheral blood. The receptor set was obtained from a human donor in a cohort sampled during active COVID-19.

The chain couples TRBV30 to TRBJ1-1; possible D gene TRBD1, 5 bases. The CDR3 is 13 amino acids. Trimming stripped 5 bases from V and 2 bases from J, with 12 bases between. CDR1 GTSNPN and CDR2 SVGIG come from the germline V gene (reference sequence). This CDR3 is CAWGRTLNTEAFF. The CDR3 bases are TGTGCCTGGGGCAGGACACTAAACACTGAAGCTTTCTTT.

This chain connects TRBV6-7 to TRBJ2-1, with 10 bases matching TRBD2. TRBV6-7 is labeled an ORF, and its function is uncertain. The length of the CDR3 is 20 residues. The trim removed 6 bases at V and 0 bases at J, leaving 17 bases unmatched. The CDR3 DNA sequence: TGTGCCAGCAGACGCGTAAGCGTTGGACTAGCGGCATTCTCCTACAATGAGCAGTTCTTC. Its translation: CASRRVSVGLAAFSYNEQFF.

The rearrangement links TRBV12-3 or TRBV12-4 to TRBJ1-1; a possible D gene is TRBD1 (5 bases). V was pared by 5 bases and J by 8 bases, with 9 bases between. This CDR3 is 11 amino acids long. CDR3 sequence reads: CASSRQTEAFF. CDR3 sequence (DNA): TGTGCCAGCAGTCGACAGACAGAAGCTTTCTTT.

V gene TRBV19 combines with J gene TRBJ2-1, with unresolved D. Trimming removed 2 bases from V and 0 bases from J, with 8 bases in between. The CDR3 has 15 amino acids. The germline V gene encodes CDR1 LNHDA and CDR2 SQIVND (reference sequence). The chain's CDR3 is CASSILPSSYNEQFF. CDR3 DNA sequence: TGTGCCAGTAGTATACTACCGAGCTCCTACAATGAGCAGTTCTTC.

This chain joins TRBV9 and TRBJ2-1; 15 bases agree with TRBD2. J lost 10 bases, V lost 0 bases, and 2 bases had no gene match. The CDR3 sequence is 15 residues long. Germline V gene data show CDR1 as SGDLS and CDR2 as YYNGEE. In nucleotides, the CDR3 is TGTGCCAGCAGCGTAGTTGGACTAGCGGGAGGGGAGCAGTTCTTC. As protein: CASSVVGLAGGEQFF.

This chain joins TRBV19 and TRBJ1-1, with TRBD1 matching over 8 bases. J lost 5 bases, V lost 5 bases, and 10 bases had no gene match. This CDR3 spans 15 amino acids. Germline V gene sequence: CDR1 LNHDA, CDR2 SQIVND (reference sequence). The CDR3 here is CASSEYSGGGTEAFF. The CDR3, as DNA: TGTGCCAGTAGTGAATACTCAGGGGGCGGAACTGAAGCTTTCTTT. Based on the CDR3 plus reference TRBV19 and TRBJ1-1, the full variable domain is DGGITQSPKYLFRKEGQNVTLSCEQNLNHDAMYWYRQDPGQGLRLIYYSQIVNDFQKGDIAEGYSVSREKKESFPLTVTSAQKNPTAFYLCASSEYSGGGTEAFFGQGTRLTVV.

The CDR3 DNA reads as TGTGCCAGCAGACCGAGGAATTCCTACAATGAGCAGTTCTTC. Its protein is CASRPRNSYNEQFF. The gene calls are TRBV28 and TRBJ2-1; D gene ambiguous. The CDR3 sequence is 14 residues long. V dropped 6 bases and J dropped 1 base, with 10 bases sitting between them. Per germline, CDR1 MDHEN and CDR2 SYDVKM.

V and J are TRBV15 and TRBJ2-2; 8 bases line up with TRBD1. The junction had 4 bases not matched to a gene; V was cut back by 3 bases and J by 4 bases. This CDR3 contains 15 residues. Germline values: CDR1 LNHNV, CDR2 YYDKDF (reference sequence). CDR3 nucleotides: TGTGCCACCAGCAGGGGGACAGGTGGCACCGGGGAGCTGTTTTTT. The encoded protein is CATSRGTGGTGELFF.

This chain uses TRBV6-4 with TRBJ1-1, with D perhaps TRBD1 (5 bases). V was clipped by 10 bases and J by 1 base, with 13 bases between them. The CDR3 length is 13 residues. The germline V gene has CDR1 MRHNA and CDR2 SNTAGT. The CDR3 DNA reads as TGTGCCACCGTCCAGGGATCGAACACTGAAGCTTTCTTT. Translating gives CATVQGSNTEAFF.

The chain links TRBV2 to TRBJ2-1, with TRBD2 matching 8 bases. Germline-derived CDR1 and CDR2 are SNHLY and FYNNEI. The CDR3 is 15 residues long. With 6 bases clipped from V and 0 bases from J, the junction kept 4 bases outside the gene matches. The CDR3 DNA is TGTGCCAGCAGGGAAAGCGGGAGCTCCTACAATGAGCAGTTCTTC. Protein: CASRESGSSYNEQFF.

J is TRBJ1-2 and V is TRBV29-1; TRBD1 matches at 7 bases. CDR1 and CDR2 (germline): SQVTM, ANQGSEA. Trimming at V came to 7 bases and at J to 4 bases, leaving 3 bases not matched to a gene. This CDR3 has 11 amino acids. The CDR3 nucleotides are TGCAGCGGAAGGACAGGCTATGGCTACACCTTC. This sequence encodes CSGRTGYGYTF.